This TCR beta chain is drawn from a study of CD8+CD57+ T cells in acquired aplastic anemia. Overall study context: Yields of DNA that came from sorted CD4+ and CD8+ cells averaged approximately 3.5 ug. Healthy donors averaged approximately 11 million reads for CD4+ cells.

According to the study, genomic DNA was the template for TCR beta VDJ and CDR3 profiling. TCRdb itself ran the reads through MiXCR, one entry per CDR3 protein. The sample includes about 190,000 distinct CDR3 sequences, approximately 49% of them seen just once. In this sample, this clonotype turned up many times. No antigen is known for it. The germline V and J ends were trimmed by 7 bases and 5 bases, with 15 bases remaining between them. Germline lookup yields CDR1 SGHDT and CDR2 YYEEEE. There are 13 residues in the CDR3. Study results and caveats: Patients and controls shared 25 to 35 CD8+ CDR3 sequences, highly expressed in patients. Patients and controls had CD8+ Simpson's diversity values that were not significantly distinct.

The chain uses TRBV5-6 and TRBJ2-5; D is undetermined. Input material: sorted CD4+, CD8+, or CD8+CD57+ T cells (not recorded which) from PBMCs. The sequence came from a human donor in good health, serving as a control. The CDR3 protein is CASSKPSGETQYF. The CDR3 nucleotides are TGTGCCAGCTCAAAGCCGTCCGGGGAGACCCAGTACTTC.